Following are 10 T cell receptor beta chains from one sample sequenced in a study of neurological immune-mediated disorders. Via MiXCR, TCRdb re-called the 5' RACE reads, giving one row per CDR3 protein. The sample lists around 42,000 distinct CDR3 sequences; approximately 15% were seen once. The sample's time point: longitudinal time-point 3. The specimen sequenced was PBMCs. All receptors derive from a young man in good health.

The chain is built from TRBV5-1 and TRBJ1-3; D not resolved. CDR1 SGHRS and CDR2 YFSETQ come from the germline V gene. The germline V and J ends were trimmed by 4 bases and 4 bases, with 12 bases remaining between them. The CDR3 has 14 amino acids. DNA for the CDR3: TGCGCCAGCAGCCAAGGAACGACCGGAAACACCATATATTTT. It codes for CASSQGTTGNTIYF.

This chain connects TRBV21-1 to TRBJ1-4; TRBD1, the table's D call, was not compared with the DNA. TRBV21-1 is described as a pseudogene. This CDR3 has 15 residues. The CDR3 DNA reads TGTGCCAGCAGCAAAGAGGGGGGAGGTGGTGAAAAACTGTTTTTT. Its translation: CASSKEGGGGEKLFF.

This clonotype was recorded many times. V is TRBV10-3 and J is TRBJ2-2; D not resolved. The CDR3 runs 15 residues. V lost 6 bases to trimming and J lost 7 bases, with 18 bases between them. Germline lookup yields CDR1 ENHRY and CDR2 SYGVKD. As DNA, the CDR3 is TGTGCCATCAGCCTAAGTAATTATGATAACGGGGAGCTGTTTTTT. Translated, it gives CAISLSNYDNGELFF.

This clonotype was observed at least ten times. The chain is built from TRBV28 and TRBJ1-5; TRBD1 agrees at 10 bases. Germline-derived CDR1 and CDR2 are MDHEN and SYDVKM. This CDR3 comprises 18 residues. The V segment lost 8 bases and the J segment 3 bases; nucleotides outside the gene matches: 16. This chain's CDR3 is CASRAMGTGESINQPQHF. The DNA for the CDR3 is TGTGCCAGCCGCGCGATGGGGACAGGGGAAAGTATCAATCAGCCCCAGCATTTT.

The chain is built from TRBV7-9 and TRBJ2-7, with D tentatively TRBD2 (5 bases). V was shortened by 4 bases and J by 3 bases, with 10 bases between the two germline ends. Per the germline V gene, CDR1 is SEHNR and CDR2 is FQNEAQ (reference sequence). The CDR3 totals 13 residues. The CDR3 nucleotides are TGTGCCAGCAGCTCCGGGATTTACTACGAGCAGTACTTC. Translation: CASSSGIYYEQYF.

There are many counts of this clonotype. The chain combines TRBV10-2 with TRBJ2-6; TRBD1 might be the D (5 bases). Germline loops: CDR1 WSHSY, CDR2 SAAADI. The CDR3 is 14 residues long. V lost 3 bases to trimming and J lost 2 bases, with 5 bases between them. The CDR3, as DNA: TGCGCCAGCAGTGACAGGGCTGGGGCCAACGTCCTGACTTTC. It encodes CASSDRAGANVLTF.

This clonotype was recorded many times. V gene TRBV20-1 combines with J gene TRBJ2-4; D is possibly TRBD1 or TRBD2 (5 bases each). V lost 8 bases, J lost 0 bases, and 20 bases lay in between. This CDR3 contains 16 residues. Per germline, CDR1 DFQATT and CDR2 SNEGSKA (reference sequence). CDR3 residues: CSSGTLGELAKNIQYF. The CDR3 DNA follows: TGCAGTAGTGGGACCCTGGGGGAATTAGCCAAAAACATTCAGTACTTC.

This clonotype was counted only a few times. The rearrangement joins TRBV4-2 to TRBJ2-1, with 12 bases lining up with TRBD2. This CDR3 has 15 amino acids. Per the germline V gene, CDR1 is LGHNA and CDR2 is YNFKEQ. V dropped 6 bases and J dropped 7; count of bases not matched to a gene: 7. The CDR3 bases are TGTGCCAGCAGTCCGACTAGCGGGAGTAGTAATGAGCAGTTCTTC. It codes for CASSPTSGSSNEQFF.

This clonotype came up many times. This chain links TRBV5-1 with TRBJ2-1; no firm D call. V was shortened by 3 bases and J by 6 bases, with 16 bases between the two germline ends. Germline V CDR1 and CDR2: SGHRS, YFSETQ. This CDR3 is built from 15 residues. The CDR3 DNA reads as TGCGCCAGCAGCTCACCCTTAGGGCGTGCCAATGAGCAGTTCTTC. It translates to CASSSPLGRANEQFF.

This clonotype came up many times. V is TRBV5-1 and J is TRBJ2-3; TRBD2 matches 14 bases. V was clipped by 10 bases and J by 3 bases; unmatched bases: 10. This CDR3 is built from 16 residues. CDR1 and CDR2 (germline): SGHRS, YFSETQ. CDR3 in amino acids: CASSGLAGAWTDTQYF. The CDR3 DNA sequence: TGCGCCTCATCGGGACTAGCGGGAGCCTGGACAGATACGCAGTATTTT.